Listed below are T cell receptor beta chains from one sample, sequenced in a study of shared clonotypes between healthy human individuals. Using immunoSEQ multiplex PCR, the repertoire was profiled, and TCRdb retains in-frame clones only, with some absent. The sample holds approximately 640,000 clones, roughly 78% seen once. The sample was memory CD4+ T cells sorted from blood. The receptors stem from a woman in her twenties or thirties in good health. CDR3s include the opening cysteine and the closing phenylalanine or tryptophan. A D gene is named only where the DNA matches it firmly. Expanded clones are given a class, and other clones once, few, many or no size at all.

abundance: .; v_gene: TRBV6-1; j_gene: TRBJ1-2; d_gene: .; CDR3nt: TGTGCCAGCAGTGAACAGAGGGAGAACTATGGCTACACCTTC; CDR3aa: CASSEQRENYGYTF
abundance: .; v_gene: TRBV29-1; j_gene: TRBJ2-7; d_gene: .; CDR3nt: TGCAGCGCCCGAAGCTCTAAGTACGAGCAGTACTTC; CDR3aa: CSARSSKYEQYF
abundance: .; v_gene: TRBV7-2; j_gene: TRBJ2-1; d_gene: TRBD2; CDR3nt: TGTGCCAGCAGCTTAGCCGGGACTAGGGTGGGGAATGAGCAGTTCTTC; CDR3aa: CASSLAGTRVGNEQFF
abundance: .; v_gene: TRBV5-4; j_gene: TRBJ2-6; d_gene: .; CDR3nt: TGTGCCAGCAACCCCGGTACCTCTGGGGCCAACGTCCTGACTTTC; CDR3aa: CASNPGTSGANVLTF
abundance: once; v_gene: TRBV25-1; j_gene: TRBJ2-7; d_gene: TRBD1; CDR3nt: TGTGCCAGCAGTTACCAGGGGGTCGAGCAGTACTTC; CDR3aa: CASSYQGVEQYF
abundance: .; v_gene: TRBV10-2; j_gene: TRBJ1-1; d_gene: .; CDR3nt: TGCGCCAGCAGTGAGGGTTTGGGGTTGGACACTGAAGCTTTCTTT; CDR3aa: CASSEGLGLDTEAFF
abundance: few; v_gene: TRBV29-1; j_gene: TRBJ1-3; d_gene: .; CDR3nt: TGCAGCGTGGATACAGGCTCTGGAAACACCATATATTTT; CDR3aa: CSVDTGSGNTIYF
abundance: .; v_gene: TRBV7-9; j_gene: TRBJ2-5; d_gene: .; CDR3nt: TGTGCCAGCAGCTTAGGGGGAGTGAGGCAAGAGACCCAGTACTTC; CDR3aa: CASSLGGVRQETQYF
abundance: once; v_gene: TRBV7-9; j_gene: TRBJ2-7; d_gene: .; CDR3nt: TGTGCCAGCAGCCCCGGAGGACACTCCTACGAGCAGTACTTC; CDR3aa: CASSPGGHSYEQYF
abundance: .; v_gene: TRBV30; j_gene: TRBJ1-4; d_gene: .; CDR3nt: TGTGCCTGGAGTGAACAGGGAAAGGGACAAAAACTGTTTTTT; CDR3aa: CAWSEQGKGQKLFF
abundance: .; v_gene: TRBV5-4; j_gene: TRBJ2-7; d_gene: TRBD2; CDR3nt: TGTGCCATGTGGACTAGCGCAACCTACGAGCAGTACTTC; CDR3aa: CAMWTSATYEQYF
abundance: .; v_gene: TRBV11-2; j_gene: TRBJ1-2; d_gene: .; CDR3nt: TGTGCCAGCAGCCTAGATTACCGCTATGGCTACACCTTC; CDR3aa: CASSLDYRYGYTF
abundance: .; v_gene: TRBV28; j_gene: TRBJ1-2; d_gene: TRBD1; CDR3nt: TGTGCCAGCAGTAACCAGGGGGCATCCGCTTATGGCTACACCTTC; CDR3aa: CASSNQGASAYGYTF
abundance: .; v_gene: TRBV21-1; j_gene: TRBJ2-5; d_gene: .; CDR3nt: TGTGCCAGCAGCAAATTGTCTCGAGTCGGCAGGGCGAGGCAAGAGACCCAGTACTTC; CDR3aa: CASSKLSRVGRARQETQYF
abundance: .; v_gene: TRBV13; j_gene: TRBJ1-3; d_gene: TRBD1; CDR3nt: TGTGCCAGCAGCTTATTAGGACAGGCCTCTGGAAACACCATATATTTT; CDR3aa: CASSLLGQASGNTIYF